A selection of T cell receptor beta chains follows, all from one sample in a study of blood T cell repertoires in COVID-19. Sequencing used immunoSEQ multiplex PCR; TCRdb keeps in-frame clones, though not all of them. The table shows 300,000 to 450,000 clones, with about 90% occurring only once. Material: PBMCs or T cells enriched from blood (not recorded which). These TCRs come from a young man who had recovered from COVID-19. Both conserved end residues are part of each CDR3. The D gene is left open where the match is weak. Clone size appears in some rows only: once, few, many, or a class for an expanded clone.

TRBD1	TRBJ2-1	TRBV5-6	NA	TGTGCCAGCAGCTGGACAGGGGGAACGTCCTACAATGAGCAGTTCTTC	CASSWTGGTSYNEQFF
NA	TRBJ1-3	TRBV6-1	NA	TGTGCCAGCAGTGAATCAGGCGCCTCTGGAAACACCATATATTTT	CASSESGASGNTIYF
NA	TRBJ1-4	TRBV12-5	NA	TGTGCTAGTGGCCCCTCGACAGCGGGCTATGAAAAACTGTTTTTT	CASGPSTAGYEKLFF
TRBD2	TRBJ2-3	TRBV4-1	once	TGCGCCAGCAGCCCCGGGGAGGGAGATACGCAGTATTTT	CASSPGEGDTQYF
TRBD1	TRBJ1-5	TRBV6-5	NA	TGTGCCAGCAGTCAGGGACAGATGAATCAGCCCCAGCATTTT	CASSQGQMNQPQHF
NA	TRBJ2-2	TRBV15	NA	TGTGCCACCAGCAGAGATCGACCCAGGGCCACGAACACCGGGGAGCTGTTTTTT	CATSRDRPRATNTGELFF
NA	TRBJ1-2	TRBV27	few	TGTGCCAGCAGTTTTGGGCCAACCCTCGGCTACACCTTC	CASSFGPTLGYTF
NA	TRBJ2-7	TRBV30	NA	TGTGCCTGGAGTGTTATGAACACCTACGAGCAGTACTTC	CAWSVMNTYEQYF
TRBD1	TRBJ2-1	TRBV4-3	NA	TGCGCCAGCAGCCAAGAGAACAGGGGCAAGTTCTTC	CASSQENRGKFF
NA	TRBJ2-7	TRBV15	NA	TGTGCCACCAGCAGAGAGCGGGGCAGCCCCAACGAGCAGTACTTC	CATSRERGSPNEQYF